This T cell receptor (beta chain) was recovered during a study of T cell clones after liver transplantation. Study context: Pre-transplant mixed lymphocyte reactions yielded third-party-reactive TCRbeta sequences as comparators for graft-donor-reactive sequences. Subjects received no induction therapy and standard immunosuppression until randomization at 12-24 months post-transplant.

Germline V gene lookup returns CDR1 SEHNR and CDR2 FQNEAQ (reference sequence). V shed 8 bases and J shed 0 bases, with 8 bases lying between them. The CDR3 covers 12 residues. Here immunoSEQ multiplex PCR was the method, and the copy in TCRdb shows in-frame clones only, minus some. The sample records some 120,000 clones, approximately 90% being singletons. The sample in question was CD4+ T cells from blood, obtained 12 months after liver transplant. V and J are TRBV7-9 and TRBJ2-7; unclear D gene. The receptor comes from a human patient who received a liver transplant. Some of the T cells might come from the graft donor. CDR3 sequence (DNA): TGTGCCAGCGGGTTGAACTCCTACGAGCAGTACTTC. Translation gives CASGLNSYEQYF.